The 21 T cell receptor beta chains reported below all come from one sample, sequenced in a study of T cells in Graves' hyperthyroidism and ophthalmopathy. Amplification of TCR beta CDR3 regions used RNA as the template. When the TCR CDR3 underwent first-round RT-PCR, the HTBI primer set was used. From the multiplex PCR reads, TCRdb called clonotypes with MiXCR, one entry per CDR3 protein. The profile shows around 700,000 distinct CDR3 sequences, around 19% of them singletons. Source material: blood. The receptors shown here come from a woman aged 50 to 60 with Graves' hyperthyroidism that later progressed to Graves' ophthalmopathy.

The chain recombines TRBV7-3 with TRBJ1-1; TRBD1 might be the D (5 bases). Deletions cut 5 bases from V and 0 bases from J, with 16 bases between. CDR3 size: 16 residues. The V gene's germline CDR1 is SGHTA and CDR2 FQGTGA. Here the CDR3 DNA reads TGTGCCAGCAGCCAAGTGACGGACAACTTGAACACTGAAGCTTTCTTT. Translating it yields CASSQVTDNLNTEAFF.

This clonotype was counted a single time. This sequence joins TRBV12-3 or TRBV12-4 and TRBJ1-6, with a weak D call TRBD1 (6 bases). CDR3 size: 14 residues. Trimming removed 3 bases at V and 9 bases at J, with 12 bases between. The CDR3 DNA is TGTGCCAGCAGTTTTGAAGGGGGGAGTTCACCCCTCCACTTT. Translation: CASSFEGGSSPLHF.

This clonotype was observed at least ten times. This rearrangement joins TRBV15 to TRBJ1-2, with 7 bases lining up with TRBD1. In germline, CDR1 is LNHNV, CDR2 YYDKDF (reference sequence). V lost 1 base and J lost 4; bases outside the gene matches: 12. The CDR3 runs 17 residues. The CDR3 region is CATSRAGNRGMGYGYTF. The CDR3 nucleotides read TGTGCCACCAGCAGAGCCGGGAACAGGGGAATGGGCTATGGCTACACCTTC. Using reference TRBV15 and TRBJ1-2 for the parts outside the CDR3, the full variable domain is DAMVIQNPRYQVTQFGKPVTLSCSQTLNHNVMYWYQQKSSQAPKLLFHYYDKDFNNEADTPDNFQSRRPNTSFCFLDIRSPGLGDTAMYLCATSRAGNRGMGYGYTFGSGTRLTVV.

Concerning this clonotype itself: A much bigger clone sits one base away, suggesting this may be a read error. Lacking the conserved final phenylalanine or tryptophan, this CDR3 likely reflects a read error. This rearrangement joins TRBV7-9 to TRBJ1-1; D possibly corresponds to TRBD1 (5 bases). The germline V and J ends were trimmed by 5 bases and 1 base, with 14 bases remaining between them. CDR3 size: 15 residues. Germline-derived CDR1 and CDR2 are SEHNR and FQNEAQ (reference sequence). The DNA for the CDR3 is TGTGCCAGCAGCGAATTGGACAACCCGAACACTGAAGCTTTCCTT. It translates to CASSELDNPNTEAFL.

The chain uses TRBV10-3 and TRBJ1-2; weak D call: TRBD1 (5 bases). The CDR3 runs to 14 residues. The germline V gene has CDR1 ENHRY and CDR2 SYGVKD. Trimming took 4 bases from V and 4 from J, leaving 13 bases between them. The CDR3 here is CAISVVGELYGYTF. CDR3 in DNA: TGTGCCATCAGTGTCGTGGGGGAGCTCTATGGCTACACCTTC.

Only a few counts were recorded for this clonotype. The CDR3 DNA reads TGTGCCAGCAGCTTGTTTTCGGGACAGGGAGTAGGTGAAAAACTGTTTTTT. Translated, it gives CASSLFSGQGVGEKLFF. The chain recombines TRBV5-8 with TRBJ1-4, with TRBD1 identical over 9 bases. In germline, CDR1 is SGHTS, CDR2 YDEGEE. The CDR3 is made up of 17 amino acids. The ends lost 1 base at V and 7 bases at J; junction bases unmatched: 11. Using reference TRBV5-8 and TRBJ1-4 for the parts outside the CDR3, the full variable domain is EAGVTQSPTHLIKTRGQQATLRCSPISGHTSVYWYQQALGLGLQFLLWYDEGEERNRGNFPPRFSGRQFPNYSSELNVNALELEDSALYLCASSLFSGQGVGEKLFFGSGTQLSVL.

With regard to this clonotype: The junction differs from germline at one of its ends, possibly a read error. The J gene is TRBJ1-3, the V gene TRBV5-1, with 7 bases fitting TRBD1. From germline, CDR1 is SGHRS and CDR2 YFSETQ. The CDR3 consists of 16 residues. CDR3 residues: CASSLAGTVSENTIYF. In DNA form, the CDR3 reads TGCGCCAGCAGCTTGGCCGGGACAGTCTCTGAAAACACCATATATTTT.

The chain employs TRBV6-2 or TRBV6-3 and TRBJ2-6; D unresolved. The CDR3 runs to 15 residues. Germline lookup yields CDR1 MNHEY and CDR2 SVGEGT. The ends were cut back, 0 bases at V and 0 bases at J, with 3 bases in the middle. CDR3 sequence: CASSYSASGANVLTF. The CDR3 DNA reads as TGTGCCAGCAGTTACTCGGCCTCTGGGGCCAACGTCCTGACTTTC.

The rearrangement links TRBV5-1 to TRBJ2-7; 11 bases fit TRBD2. The CDR3 runs 16 residues. The ends lost 4 bases at V and 0 bases at J; junction bases unmatched: 6. Germline lookup yields CDR1 SGHRS and CDR2 YFSETQ. CDR3 in amino acids: CASSARTSGLSYEQYF. The CDR3 nucleotides are TGCGCCAGCAGCGCCCGGACTAGCGGGCTCTCCTACGAGCAGTACTTC.

This clonotype has just a few counts. The chain is built from TRBV20-1 and TRBJ2-7; 7 bases map to TRBD1. V lost 3 bases and J lost 5; bases outside the gene matches: 10. Germline V CDR1 and CDR2: DFQATT, SNEGSKA (reference sequence). The CDR3 length is 14 residues. CDR3 nucleotides: TGCAGTGCTAGGTATGGACAGGACGGGGACGAGCAGTACTTC. Its translation: CSARYGQDGDEQYF.

This clonotype showed up many times. The rearrangement joins TRBV19 to TRBJ1-5; no definite D call. Germline CDR1 and CDR2: LNHDA and SQIVND (reference sequence). Trimming took off 6 bases at V and 1 base at J, with 13 bases between the two ends. This CDR3 is 15 amino acids long. The CDR3 coding sequence is TGTGCCAGTAGATCACAGTATGCCAGCAATCAGCCCCAGCATTTT. It is translated as CASRSQYASNQPQHF.

Turning to this clonotype: A much larger clone lies one base from this, so it may be a read error. The rearrangement uses TRBV11-2 and TRBJ2-5, with D tentatively TRBD1 (5 bases). Germline V CDR1 and CDR2: SGHAT, FQNNGV. The CDR3 runs 13 residues. V dropped 5 bases and J dropped 1 base, with 8 bases sitting between them. The CDR3 sequence: CASSRQTQETQYF. CDR3 nucleotides: TGTGCCAGCAGCCGACAGACCCAAGAGACCCAGTACTTC.

This clonotype was found many times. V usage is TRBV18 and J usage is TRBJ1-5; TRBD1 agrees at 8 bases. There are 16 residues in the CDR3. Germline V gene lookup returns CDR1 KGHSH and CDR2 LQKENI. J was trimmed by 0 bases and V by 3 bases; bases with no gene match: 4. The CDR3 reads CASSPTGGHSNQPQHF. CDR3 coding DNA: TGTGCCAGCTCACCTACAGGGGGACATAGCAATCAGCCCCAGCATTTT. The whole variable domain, filled in from reference TRBV18 and TRBJ1-5, reads NAGVMQNPRHLVRRRGQEARLRCSPMKGHSHVYWYRQLPEEGLKFMVYLQKENIIDESGMPKERFSAEFPKEGPSILRIQQVVRGDSAAYFCASSPTGGHSNQPQHFGDGTRLSIL.

The rearrangement links TRBV19 to TRBJ1-6, with D uncertain. CDR1 is LNHDA, CDR2 SQIVND, per germline (reference sequence). The CDR3 sequence is 14 residues long. V dropped 8 bases and J dropped 6 bases, with 14 bases sitting between them. CDR3 amino acids: CASAFGVTNSPLHF. CDR3 in DNA: TGTGCCAGTGCCTTTGGGGTAACTAATTCACCCCTCCACTTT.

This clonotype was recorded many times. The chain links TRBV2 to TRBJ2-7; D possibly uses TRBD1 or TRBD2 (7 bases each). CDR3 length: 13 amino acids. The V end lost 10 bases, the J end lost 2 bases, and 15 bases lay between the germline ends. Germline V gives CDR1 SNHLY, CDR2 FYNNEI. CDR3 residues: CATQGGRTYEQYF. As DNA, the CDR3 is TGTGCCACCCAGGGGGGGCGAACCTACGAGCAGTACTTC.

This clonotype was observed a few times. The chain employs TRBV20-1 and TRBJ2-6, with TRBD1 matching over 7 bases. Germline loops: CDR1 DFQATT, CDR2 SNEGSKA (reference sequence). This CDR3 has 16 amino acids. J gave up 1 base and V 4 bases, and 7 bases lay outside the gene matches. CDR3 coding DNA: TGCAGTGCTACCGAGGGGGCAGTATCTGGGGCCAACGTCCTGACTTTC. It translates to CSATEGAVSGANVLTF.

The gene calls are TRBV27 and TRBJ1-5; the D gene is possibly TRBD1 (5 bases). The CDR3 runs 14 residues. The V and J ends lost 5 bases and 5 bases respectively, with 13 bases between them. Germline values: CDR1 MNHEY, CDR2 SMNVEV (reference sequence). The CDR3 protein is CASSEDSLYQPQHF. CDR3 sequence (DNA): TGTGCCAGCAGTGAAGACAGCCTTTATCAGCCCCAGCATTTT.

The V and J genes are TRBV29-1 and TRBJ1-2; D call uncertain. With 6 bases removed from V and 0 bases from J, the gap between germline ends came to 14 bases. Looked up from germline, CDR1 is SQVTM and CDR2 is ANQGSEA. This CDR3 has 14 residues. CDR3 bases: TGCAGCGTCCACGGGGAGGCAACTAACTATGGCTACACCTTC. Translation: CSVHGEATNYGYTF.

The sample holds a few counts of this clonotype. The chain combines TRBV20-1 with TRBJ2-7, with TRBD1 matching over 7 bases. Trimming cost V 0 bases and J 3 bases; bases outside gene matches: 8. This CDR3 comprises 15 residues. CDR1 and CDR2 (germline): DFQATT, SNEGSKA (reference sequence). The CDR3 DNA reads TGCAGTGCTAGAGATCAGGGGACAGCCATCTACGAGCAGTACTTC. It yields the protein CSARDQGTAIYEQYF.

CDR3 in amino acids: CASKEGQGSSYNEQFF. The DNA of the CDR3 is TGTGCCAGTAAGGAGGGGCAGGGGAGCTCCTACAATGAGCAGTTCTTC. The chain is built from TRBV19 and TRBJ2-1, with D perhaps matching TRBD1 or TRBD2 (6 bases each). Trimming took off 7 bases at V and 0 bases at J, with 16 bases between the two ends. The CDR3 is 16 amino acids. Germline V lookup: CDR1 LNHDA, CDR2 SQIVND (reference sequence).

This clonotype was seen a few times. The CDR3: CASSVRRDGETQYF. Written as DNA, the CDR3 is TGCGCCAGCAGTGTGAGGAGGGACGGAGAGACCCAGTACTTC. J is TRBJ2-5 and V is TRBV10-2; TRBD2 might be the D (6 bases). Germline V gives CDR1 WSHSY, CDR2 SAAADI. V lost 4 bases to trimming and J lost 4 bases, with 13 bases between them. This CDR3 region has 14 residues.